The TCR beta chain described here comes from a study of Ad26.COV2.S vaccination and SARS-CoV-2 variants (dated by TCRdb to about 2021). For the wider study: TCRbeta repertoire sequencing served as the tool for gauging how specific and how broad the SARS-CoV-2-reactive T cell receptors were following Ad26.COV2.S vaccination. The TCR-sequenced set comprised approximately 32 samples: approximately 20 Ad26.COV2.S vaccine recipients, 5 placebo recipients and 8 SARS-CoV-2 convalescent individuals.

The CDR3 goes from the cysteine to the phenylalanine over 16 residues. The sequence is cut down to CDR3 DNA, 48 bases in frame from base 1. For this chain, trimming is 4 bases at the V end and 0 bases at the J end, and the number of junction bases without a gene match is 6. CDR1 is given as LGHDT and CDR2 as YNNKEL, both from the germline V gene (reference sequence). The immunoSEQ Assay was used to sequence TCRbeta CDR3 regions. After extraction, genomic DNA underwent amplification by bias-controlled multiplex PCR, followed by high-throughput sequencing. Concerning the study's data processing: To quantify the absolute abundance of every unique TCRbeta CDR3 region, sequences were collapsed and filtered. T cell fraction was estimated by normalizing TCRbeta template counts to usable DNA, with usable DNA measured through amplification of reference genes found in all nucleated cells. Repertoire TCRs were annotated as SARS-CoV-2-specific when V gene, CDR3 amino acid sequence and J gene were exactly matched to a known reactive TCR set. The reference SARS-CoV-2 TCR set was obtained from MIRA and was filtered for enrichment in COVID-19-positive ImmuneCODE repertoires, whereby public or cross-reactive TCRs were removed. Using the MIRA antigens, annotated TCRs were further analysed by specific ORF or by position within an ORF. Breadth was defined as annotated unique rearrangements over total unique productive rearrangements; depth was the summed frequency of those rearrangements. Two-sided Wilcoxon rank-sum tests were applied when comparing TCR breadth between groups. Imported from immuneACCESS, the table was reduced by TCRdb to in-frame sequences with V and J called. These copies leave out some clones; in studies compared against another copy, an unresolved V gene accounts for under half, and the cause of the remainder is not known. From that table come the V and J calls and clone size; the DNA was used to work out D and trimming. The sample includes some 190,000 clones, with around 90% observed a single time. The ten largest account for around 6.1% of the sample.

Of note for this clone: No antigen is known for it. Base qualities were left out, and no much larger clone turns up one base away.

This specimen's time point label, per the study, means: individuals recovered from natural SARS-CoV-2 infection. Paper-wide results and their limitations: The authors noted that the TCR breadth and depth analyses may have underestimated total T cell responses. Higher spike-specific TCR breadth was observed in Ad26.COV2.S recipients than in placebo recipients (P = 0.0014). Substantial breadth of spike-specific CD8+ and CD4+ T cell responses was reported after vaccination. Non-spike TCR breadth was comparable between vaccine and placebo recipients, consistent with the vaccine containing only spike.

The material was peripheral blood, obtained after recovery from COVID-19. The chain is assembled from TRBV3-1 (or the pseudogene TRBV3-2) and TRBJ2-1; the junction holds 7 bases that match TRBD2. This clonotype was sampled from a human donor who had recovered from COVID-19. The CDR3 protein sequence reads: CASSRSGLLSYNEQFF. DNA sequence: TGTGCCAGCAGCCGTTCGGGACTACTCTCCTACAATGAGCAGTTCTTC.